The clone carrying this TCR beta chain was seen a few times. Its antigen remains unidentified. The data derive from a study of identical twins. Whole-study results and caveats: Those out-of-frame alpha sequences shared by twins showed an excess of low generation probability.

MiXCR was run by TCRdb on the 5' RACE reads, yielding one entry per CDR3 protein. In the table there are 450,000 to 650,000 distinct CDR3 sequences, approximately 9.6% of which are singletons. The CDR3 has 16 amino acids. Trimming stripped 0 bases from V and 7 bases from J, with 19 bases between. CDR1 is LGHDT and CDR2 is YNNKEL in the germline V gene (reference sequence). The same data also went into a second study, on yellow fever vaccine responses in identical twins.

Material for sequencing was PBMCs. The source is a woman aged 18 to 35 in good health. The chain is built from TRBV3-1 and TRBJ2-7; perhaps TRBD2 as D (6 bases). CDR3 DNA: TGTGCCAGCAGCCAAGATGGGCTGGGGCGTGGAGGGGAGCAGTACTTC. It translates to CASSQDGLGRGGEQYF.